This TCR beta chain was documented in a study of graft-versus-host responses after intestinal transplantation. Germline CDR1 and CDR2: SQVTM and ANQGSEA. With V trimmed by 2 bases and J by 3 bases, 6 bases remained unmatched. The CDR3 has 14 residues. The repertoire was sequenced with immunoSEQ multiplex PCR; TCRdb's copy has only in-frame clones and lacks some. The sample carries about 90,000 clones, about 87% recorded once. A word on this clone: The antigen is not known.

Specimen: unstimulated CD4+ T cells sorted from spleen or lymph node cells, collected before transplant. V and J are TRBV29-1 and TRBJ2-7, with 8 bases matching TRBD1. The origin of this receptor is a human donor who was the organ donor for an intestinal transplant. The CDR3 protein is CSVEKQGVYYEQYF. DNA of the CDR3: TGCAGCGTTGAAAAACAGGGGGTTTACTACGAGCAGTACTTC.